What follows are 13 T cell receptor beta chains derived from one specimen sequenced in a study of beta chain features in type 1 diabetes. The isolated RNA, all of it, was reverse transcribed, so expressed TCRB transcripts were what got sequenced. Some clones are missing from TCRdb's copy, which holds only in-frame ones; the method was immunoSEQ multiplex PCR. This sample yields fewer than 900,000 clones, of which around a sixth are seen a single time; around 0.02% belongs to the top ten. The sequenced sample consisted of naive CD4+ T cells from blood. The receptors shown here come from a woman younger than 30 in good health.

On this clone itself: Additional DNA sequences in this sample encode the identical CDR3. V and J are TRBV27 and TRBJ2-7; no clear D gene. There are 12 residues in the CDR3. With 4 bases removed from V and 0 bases from J, the gap between germline ends came to 4 bases. The V gene's germline CDR1 is MNHEY and CDR2 SMNVEV (reference sequence). CDR3 DNA: TGTGCCAGCAGTTCGGGCTCCTACGAGCAGTACTTC. Translating it yields CASSSGSYEQYF.

This clone appeared a few times. The V gene is TRBV9, the J gene TRBJ2-5, with a weak D call TRBD2 (6 bases). The V gene's germline CDR1 is SGDLS and CDR2 YYNGEE. This CDR3 region has 14 residues. V lost 4 bases, J lost 5 bases, and 15 bases lay in between. DNA for the CDR3: TGTGCCAGCAGCTCTGGGAGGCCGAGGGAGACCCAGTACTTC. Encoded protein: CASSSGRPRETQYF.

A few counts support this clone. The CDR3 DNA is TGTGCCAGCAGCCGAGAGGTTTTAGTCTCCTACAATGAGCAGTTCTTC. Translating gives CASSREVLVSYNEQFF. V usage is TRBV4-2 and J usage is TRBJ2-1, with no clear D. The CDR3 length is 16 residues. CDR1 and CDR2 (germline): LGHNA, YNFKEQ. V was clipped by 4 bases and J by 0 bases, with 13 bases between them.

This clone appeared a few times. The gene calls are TRBV25-1 and TRBJ1-6; D is undetermined. V was pared by 0 bases and J by 12 bases, with 9 bases between. Germline-derived CDR1 and CDR2 are MGHDK and SYGVNS. The CDR3 is 13 amino acids. CDR3 nucleotide sequence: TGTGCCAGCAGTGAATACGGACGGGGACCCCTCCACTTT. It translates to CASSEYGRGPLHF.

This clone was counted between two and nine times. This chain uses TRBV14 with TRBJ2-3; maybe TRBD2 (6 bases). CDR3 length: 17 residues. Germline V gene sequence: CDR1 SGHDN, CDR2 FVKESK. V was clipped by 3 bases and J by 1 base, with 17 bases between them. CDR3 in DNA: TGTGCCAGCAGCCACCGAACTGGGGGACTTCGCACAGATACGCAGTATTTT. The encoded protein is CASSHRTGGLRTDTQYF.

This clone has just a few counts. The chain couples TRBV2 to TRBJ1-4, with 8 nucleotides matching TRBD1. This CDR3 contains 13 residues. CDR1 is SNHLY, CDR2 FYNNEI, per germline. Trimming at V came to 11 bases and at J to 5 bases, leaving 7 bases not matched to a gene. Here the CDR3 reads CAGGQGQNEKLFF. In nucleotides, the CDR3 is TGTGCCGGCGGACAGGGCCAAAATGAAAAACTGTTTTTT. Complete variable domain (other parts from reference TRBV2 and TRBJ1-4): EPEVTQTPSHQVTQMGQEVILRCVPISNHLYFYWYRQILGQKVEFLVSFYNNEISEKSEIFDDQFSVERPDGSNFTLKIRSTKLEDSAMYFCAGGQGQNEKLFFGSGTQLSVL.

The rearrangement links TRBV7-9 to TRBJ2-3, with TRBD2 identical over 8 bases. CDR3 length equals 15 residues. Trimming at V came to 4 bases and at J to 0 bases, leaving 3 bases not matched to a gene. CDR1 and CDR2 (germline): SEHNR, FQNEAQ (reference sequence). DNA for the CDR3: TGTGCCAGCAGCTGGATAGCGGGAAGCACAGATACGCAGTATTTT. This gives the protein CASSWIAGSTDTQYF. Full variable domain (missing parts from reference TRBV7-9 and TRBJ2-3): DTGVSQNPRHKITKRGQNVTFRCDPISEHNRLYWYRQTLGQGPEFLTYFQNEAQLEKSRLLSDRFSAERPKGSFSTLEIQRTEQGDSAMYLCASSWIAGSTDTQYFGPGTRLTVL.

This clone turned up a few times. Other DNA sequences from this sample encode an identical CDR3 as well. The DNA for the CDR3 is TGTGCCAGTAGTATAGACTTAGGGACCTACAATGAGCAGTTCTTC. This encodes CASSIDLGTYNEQFF. The chain couples TRBV19 to TRBJ2-1; unclear D gene. This CDR3 contains 15 residues. Deletions cut 0 bases from V and 2 bases from J, with 8 bases between. Germline CDR1 is LNHDA and CDR2 is SQIVND (reference sequence).

This clone came up a few times. The chain is built from TRBV15 and TRBJ1-1; D gene ambiguous. This CDR3 is 14 amino acids long. V dropped 2 bases and J dropped 3 bases, with 10 bases sitting between them. Germline assignment: CDR1 LNHNV and CDR2 YYDKDF (reference sequence). The CDR3 DNA follows: TGTGCCACCAGCAGATTTGTCTTCGACACTGAAGCTTTCTTT. Translating it yields CATSRFVFDTEAFF.

The chain carries TRBV10-3 and TRBJ2-6; D unclear. Germline V gene lookup returns CDR1 ENHRY and CDR2 SYGVKD. This CDR3 is built from 15 residues. Between the trimmed V and J ends, which lost 6 bases and 2 bases, there was a span of 11 bases. CDR3 DNA sequence: TGTGCCATCAGCCAAGTAGGGACTGGGGCCAACGTCCTGACTTTC. Its translation: CAISQVGTGANVLTF.

In this sample, this clone turned up a few times. This chain joins TRBV19 and TRBJ2-5; D unresolved. The CDR3 runs 13 residues. The V end was cut by 5 bases, the J end by 2 bases, with 9 bases between. Germline CDR1 LNHDA, CDR2 SQIVND (reference sequence). DNA for the CDR3: TGTGCCAGTAGTCGGGCTCGTCAAGAGACCCAGTACTTC. It codes for CASSRARQETQYF.

This clone appeared a few times. The CDR3 DNA is TGTGCCAGCAGCCTCCAGGACAGGGCCCTCGGCGAGCAGTACTTC. Translating gives CASSLQDRALGEQYF. The chain joins TRBV14 to TRBJ2-7, with 8 bases fitting TRBD1. Germline V lookup: CDR1 SGHDN, CDR2 FVKESK. CDR3 length equals 15 residues. The J segment lost 6 bases and the V segment lost 4 bases, leaving 11 bases of the junction unmatched.

This clone has just a few counts. This chain joins TRBV11-2 and TRBJ2-2; 7 positions match TRBD1. V shed 1 base and J 1 base; nucleotides not matched to a gene: 3. The CDR3 totals 16 residues. Germline V gene data show CDR1 as SGHAT and CDR2 as FQNNGV. The CDR3 DNA follows: TGTGCCAGCAGCTTAGGGAGGACAGGGAACACCGGGGAGCTGTTTTTT. Encoded protein: CASSLGRTGNTGELFF.